This TCR beta chain comes out of a study of immune cell composition in non-small cell lung cancer. Points from the study as a whole: Dominant in vivo tumour-associated clones were not shown to share tumour-reactive sequences. Squamous lung tumours showed higher top 10 clone scores and clonality than adenocarcinomas.

Of note for this clone: Its antigen is as yet unknown.

Genomic DNA came from frozen unsorted single-cell suspensions. The CDR3 sequence is 13 residues long. V trimming: 9 bases; J trimming: 8 bases; junction bases outside the gene matches: 7. The V gene's germline CDR1 is ENHRY and CDR2 SYGVKD. This table comes from immunoSEQ multiplex PCR, and its TCRdb copy is limited to in-frame clones, with some not included. The sample holds around 1,100 clones; approximately 69% are singletons and the top ten take around two thirds. The chain employs TRBV10-3 and TRBJ2-1, with TRBD2 matching 10 bases. This clonotype originated in a human donor with non-small cell lung cancer. The material sequenced was lung tumor tissue. CDR3 nucleotide sequence: TGTGCCATGTCAGCGGGGGGGCCCGATGAGCAGTTCTTC. Translating it yields CAMSAGGPDEQFF.